This T cell receptor beta chain was retrieved from a study of shared clonotypes between healthy human individuals. At deep level, the assay was performed. Some clones are missing from TCRdb's copy, which holds only in-frame ones; the method was immunoSEQ multiplex PCR. In the table there are roughly 2,000,000 clones, 85% to 95% of which are singletons. As regards this clone: Its antigen is undetermined.

CD8 cells regarded as naive lacked CD45RO, were positively chosen for CCR7, and omitted terminally differentiated effector memory CD45RA+ cells. V was trimmed by 3 bases and J by 3 bases, leaving 14 bases between them. The length of the CDR3 is 15 residues. Germline CDR1 and CDR2: MNHNY and SVGAGI (reference sequence). Findings of the study overall: Represented genetic and exposure-history diversity was restricted by having few donors.

The TCR was taken from a man aged 18 to 30 in good health. Some clones in this sample may be carry-over from other donors' samples. The chain combines TRBV6-6 with TRBJ2-5; TRBD1 might be the D (5 bases). The sequenced sample consisted of naive CD8+ T cells from PBMCs. CDR3 residues: CASSYSRVPKETQYF. CDR3 bases: TGTGCCAGCAGTTATAGCAGGGTCCCGAAAGAGACCCAGTACTTC.